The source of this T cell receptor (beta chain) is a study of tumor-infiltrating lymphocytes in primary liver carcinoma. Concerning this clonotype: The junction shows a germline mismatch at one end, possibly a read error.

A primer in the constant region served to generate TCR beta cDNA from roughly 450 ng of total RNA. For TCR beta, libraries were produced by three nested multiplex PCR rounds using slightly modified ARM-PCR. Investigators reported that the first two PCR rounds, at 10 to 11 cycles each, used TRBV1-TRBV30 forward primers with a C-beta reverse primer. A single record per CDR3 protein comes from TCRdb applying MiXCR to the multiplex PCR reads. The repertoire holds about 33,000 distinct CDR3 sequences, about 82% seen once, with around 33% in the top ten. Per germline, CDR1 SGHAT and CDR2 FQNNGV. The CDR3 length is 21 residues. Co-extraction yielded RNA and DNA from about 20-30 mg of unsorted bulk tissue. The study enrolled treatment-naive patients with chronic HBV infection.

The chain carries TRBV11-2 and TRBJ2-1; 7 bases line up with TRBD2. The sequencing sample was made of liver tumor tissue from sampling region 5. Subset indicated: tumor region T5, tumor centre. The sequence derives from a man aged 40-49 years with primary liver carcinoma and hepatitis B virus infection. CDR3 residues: CANSFKHGLGREWWNYIEQFF. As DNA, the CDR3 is TGTGCCAACAGCTTCAAGCATGGGTTGGGGCGGGAGTGGTGGAACTACATTGAGCAATTCTTC. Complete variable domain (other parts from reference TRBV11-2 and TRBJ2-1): EAGVAQSPRYKIIEKRQSVAFWCNPISGHATLYWYQQILGQGPKLLIQFQNNGVVDDSQLPKDRFSAERLKGVDSTLKIQPAKLEDSAVYLCANSFKHGLGREWWNYIEQFFGPGTRLTVL.